This TCR beta chain is drawn from a study of T cells in tuberculosis (dated by TCRdb to between 2018 and 2020). For the study in its entirety: The study combined CD1B tetramers and high-throughput TCR immunosequencing to characterize T cells specific for the mycobacterial lipid antigen glucose monomycolate (GMM). In a South African clinical cohort, IGRA-negative adolescents, IGRA-positive adolescents with latent tuberculosis and adults with active tuberculosis were compared, with some 11 people in each group. Active tuberculosis patient PBMC were archived before or within 7 days of starting standard anti-tuberculosis treatment. The investigation overall reported the following: The smaller NN-distances in active tuberculosis patients were driven in part by shorter CDR3-alpha lengths, while the difference seen for TCR-beta was not statistically significant. With the diverse GMM-specific repertoire as input, a classifier achieved 85% to 90% accuracy (AUROC around 0.9), whereas GEM motif frequencies as input gave approximately 70% accuracy. Clinical samples were chosen by availability of cryopreserved specimens, and active tuberculosis cases were adults while controls were adolescents. Compared with IGRA-negative controls, TCR-alpha repertoires from active tuberculosis had smaller mean NN-distances to GMM-specific TCRs, which suggests that these TCRs underwent clonal expansion.

The time point label here, explained by the study, means: new active TB diagnosis, blood taken before or within 7 days of starting treatment. Patients with active tuberculosis were defined as newly diagnosed, HIV-seronegative South African adults aged 18 years or older. Confirmation of active tuberculosis came from positive sputum smear microscopy and/or a positive M. tuberculosis culture. Immunosequencing of unsorted cryopreserved PBMC covered, on average, approximately 100,000 T cells per clinical donor. The immunoSEQ multiplex PCR assay was used to generate TCR libraries, with TCR-beta and/or TCR-alpha/delta assays applied to each sample. The amplified TCR libraries were sequenced on the Illumina high-throughput platform. For the original study's pipeline: Clustering and dimensionality reduction were performed using pairwise TCRdist distances among GMM-specific receptors from ex vivo sorted or in vitro expanded T cells. Each clinical repertoire received a mean NN-distance score, defined as the average TCRdist to the nearest 10% of tetramer-positive reference sequences. GEM TCR motif frequency was calculated as the fraction of unique TCRs that matched known GEM sequences by V/J usage and CDR3 length. Linear discriminant analysis with leave-one-out cross-validation, implemented in scikit-learn, was used to classify active tuberculosis. The table comes from immuneACCESS by way of TCRdb, which keeps in-frame sequences with V and J called. Part of the clones is missing from these tables; in studies checked, under half for an unresolved V gene and the rest for unknown reasons. V, J and clone size are those of that table, while D and trimming were read from the DNA. This sample has tens of thousands of clones in its table, and 92% of those were observed once. The top ten clones comprise approximately 6.8% of the sample.

Details on this clone: Its antigen is still unknown. Base qualities are not at hand, and no much larger clone is one base apart.

Sample: PBMCs, taken at tuberculosis diagnosis. The clonotype originates from an adult with tuberculosis. Some clones in this sample may be carry-over from other donors' samples.

At the DNA level, the sequence is TGCGCCAGCAGCGGGGGGACAGGGGTATCCTACGAGCAGTACTTC. This is translated as CASSGGTGVSYEQYF. This receptor chain uses TRBV5-1 and TRBJ2-7, with 10 bases in between that match TRBD1. Per the germline V gene, SGHRS is the CDR1 and YFSETQ is the CDR2. Counted from cysteine to phenylalanine, this CDR3 has 15 amino acids. Kept here is only the CDR3 DNA, which spans 45 bases and is read in frame from base 1. V is trimmed back by 4 bases and J by 1 base, and the junction contains 5 bases that no gene match accounts for.